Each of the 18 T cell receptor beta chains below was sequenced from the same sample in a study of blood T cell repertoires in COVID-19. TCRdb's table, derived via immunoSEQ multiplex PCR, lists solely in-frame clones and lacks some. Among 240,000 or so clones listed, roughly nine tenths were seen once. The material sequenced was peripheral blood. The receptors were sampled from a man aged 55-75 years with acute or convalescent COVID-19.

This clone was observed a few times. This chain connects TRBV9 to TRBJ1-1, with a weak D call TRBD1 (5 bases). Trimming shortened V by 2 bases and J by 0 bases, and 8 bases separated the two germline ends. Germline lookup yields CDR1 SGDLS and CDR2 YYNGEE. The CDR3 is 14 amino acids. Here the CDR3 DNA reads TGTGCCAGCAGCGTCAGACAGATGAACACTGAAGCTTTCTTT. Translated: CASSVRQMNTEAFF.

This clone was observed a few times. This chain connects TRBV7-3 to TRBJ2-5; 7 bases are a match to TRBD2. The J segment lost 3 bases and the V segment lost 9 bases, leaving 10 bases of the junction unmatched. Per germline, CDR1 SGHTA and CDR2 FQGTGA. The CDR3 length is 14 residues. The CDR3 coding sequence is TGTGCCAGTAACGAGGGAGGGCCTGAAGAGACCCAGTACTTC. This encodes CASNEGGPEETQYF.

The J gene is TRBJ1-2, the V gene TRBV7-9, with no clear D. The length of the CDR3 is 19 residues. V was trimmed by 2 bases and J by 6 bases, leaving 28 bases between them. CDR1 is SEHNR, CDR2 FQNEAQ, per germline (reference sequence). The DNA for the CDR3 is TGTGCCAGCAGCTTACCCCAGGCGGGGTTGAGGCATAAGGGCGATGGCTACACCTTC. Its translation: CASSLPQAGLRHKGDGYTF.

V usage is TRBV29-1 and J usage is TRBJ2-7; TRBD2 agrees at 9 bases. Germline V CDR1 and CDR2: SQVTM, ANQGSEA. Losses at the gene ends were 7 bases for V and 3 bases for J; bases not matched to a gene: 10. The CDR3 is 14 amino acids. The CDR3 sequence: CSAEGGSGSYEQYF. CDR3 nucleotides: TGCAGCGCCGAGGGAGGTAGCGGGAGCTACGAGCAGTACTTC.

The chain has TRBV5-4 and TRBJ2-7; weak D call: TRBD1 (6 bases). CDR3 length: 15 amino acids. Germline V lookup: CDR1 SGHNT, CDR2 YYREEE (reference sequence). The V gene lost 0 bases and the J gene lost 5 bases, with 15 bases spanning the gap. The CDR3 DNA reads TGTGCCAGCAGCTTGGAGGGCAGGGGAATACACGAGCAGTACTTC. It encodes CASSLEGRGIHEQYF.

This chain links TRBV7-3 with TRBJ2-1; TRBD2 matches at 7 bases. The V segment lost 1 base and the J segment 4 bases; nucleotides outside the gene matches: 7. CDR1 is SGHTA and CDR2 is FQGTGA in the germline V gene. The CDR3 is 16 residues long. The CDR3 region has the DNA TGTGCCAGCAGCTTAATGGCGGGAGTAAGATACAATGAGCAGTTCTTC. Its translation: CASSLMAGVRYNEQFF.

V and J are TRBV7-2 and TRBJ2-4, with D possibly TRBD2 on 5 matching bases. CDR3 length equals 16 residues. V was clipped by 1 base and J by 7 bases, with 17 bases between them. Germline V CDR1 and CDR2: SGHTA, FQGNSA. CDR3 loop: CASSLDSSGFGNIQYF. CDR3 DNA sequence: TGTGCCAGCAGCTTAGATTCCTCGGGGTTCGGGAACATTCAGTACTTC.

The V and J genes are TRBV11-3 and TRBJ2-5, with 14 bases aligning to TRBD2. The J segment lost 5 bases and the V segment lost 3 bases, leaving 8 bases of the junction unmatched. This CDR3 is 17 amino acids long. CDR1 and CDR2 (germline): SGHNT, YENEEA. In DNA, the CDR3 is TGTGCCAGCAGCTTCAGAGGGACTAGCGGGAGAGCGGAGACCCAGTACTTC. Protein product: CASSFRGTSGRAETQYF. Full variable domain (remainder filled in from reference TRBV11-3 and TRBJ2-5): EAGVVQSPRYKIIEKKQPVAFWCNPISGHNTLYWYLQNLGQGPELLIRYENEEAVDDSQLPKDRFSAERLKGVDSTLKIQPAELGDSAVYLCASSFRGTSGRAETQYFGPGTRLLVL.

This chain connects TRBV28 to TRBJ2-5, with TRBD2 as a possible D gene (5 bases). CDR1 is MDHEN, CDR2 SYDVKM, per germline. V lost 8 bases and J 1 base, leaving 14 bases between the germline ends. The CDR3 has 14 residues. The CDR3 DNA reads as TGTGCCAGCCGCCTCGCCGGGATCCAAGAGACCCAGTACTTC. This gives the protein CASRLAGIQETQYF.

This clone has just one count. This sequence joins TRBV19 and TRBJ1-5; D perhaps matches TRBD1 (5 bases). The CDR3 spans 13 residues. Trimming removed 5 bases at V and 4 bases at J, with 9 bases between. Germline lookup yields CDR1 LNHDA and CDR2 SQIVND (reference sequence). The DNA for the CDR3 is TGTGCCAGTAGTGATTACAGGAATCAGCCCCAGCATTTT. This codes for CASSDYRNQPQHF.

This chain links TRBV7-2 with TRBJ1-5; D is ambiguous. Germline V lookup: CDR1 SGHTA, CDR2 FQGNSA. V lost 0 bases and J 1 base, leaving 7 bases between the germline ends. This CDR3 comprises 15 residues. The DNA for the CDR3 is TGTGCCAGCAGCTTAGCACACGGGAGCAATCAGCCCCAGCATTTT. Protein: CASSLAHGSNQPQHF.

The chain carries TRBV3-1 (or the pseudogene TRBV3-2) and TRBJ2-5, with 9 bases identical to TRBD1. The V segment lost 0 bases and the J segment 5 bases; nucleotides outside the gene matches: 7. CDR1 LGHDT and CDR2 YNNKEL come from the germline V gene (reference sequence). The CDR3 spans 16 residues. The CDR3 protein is CASSQDLGQGTETQYF. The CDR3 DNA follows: TGTGCCAGCAGCCAAGATCTCGGACAGGGGACGGAGACCCAGTACTTC.

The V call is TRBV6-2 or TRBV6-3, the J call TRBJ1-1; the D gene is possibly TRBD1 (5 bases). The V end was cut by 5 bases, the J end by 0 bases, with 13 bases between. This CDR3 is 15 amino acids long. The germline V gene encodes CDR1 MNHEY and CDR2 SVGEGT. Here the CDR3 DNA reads TGTGCCAGCAGTGGAGGGGCGCAAGTGAACACTGAAGCTTTCTTT. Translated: CASSGGAQVNTEAFF.

CDR3: CASRNPGGSATFTDTQYF. CDR3 bases: TGTGCCAGCAGAAACCCGGGGGGGTCAGCAACTTTCACAGATACGCAGTATTTT. The chain uses TRBV27 and TRBJ2-3; 8 bases fit TRBD2. The CDR3 has 18 amino acids. Germline values: CDR1 MNHEY, CDR2 SMNVEV (reference sequence). The V segment lost 6 bases and the J segment 2 bases; nucleotides outside the gene matches: 16.

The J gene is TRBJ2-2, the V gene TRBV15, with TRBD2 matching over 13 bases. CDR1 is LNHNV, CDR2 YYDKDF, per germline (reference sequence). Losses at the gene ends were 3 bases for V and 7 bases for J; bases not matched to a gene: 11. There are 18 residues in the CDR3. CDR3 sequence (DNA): TGTGCCACCAGCAGGCCGGGACTAGCGGGAAACGGAGTCGGGGAGCTGTTTTTT. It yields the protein CATSRPGLAGNGVGELFF.

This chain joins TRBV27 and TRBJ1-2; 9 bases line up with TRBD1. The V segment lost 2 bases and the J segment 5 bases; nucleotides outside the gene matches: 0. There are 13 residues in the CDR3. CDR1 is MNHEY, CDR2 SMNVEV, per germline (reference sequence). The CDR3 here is CASSLGTGYGYTF. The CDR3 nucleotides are TGTGCCAGCAGTTTAGGGACAGGGTATGGCTACACCTTC.

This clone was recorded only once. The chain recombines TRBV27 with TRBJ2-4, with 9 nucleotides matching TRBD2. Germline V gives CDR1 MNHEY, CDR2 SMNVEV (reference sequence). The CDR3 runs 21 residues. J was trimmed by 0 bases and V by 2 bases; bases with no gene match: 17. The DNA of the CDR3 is TGTGCCAGCAGTTTAGCCCCCCCTAGAGCGGGAGGTGGAGGAGCCAAAAACATTCAGTACTTC. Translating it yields CASSLAPPRAGGGGAKNIQYF.

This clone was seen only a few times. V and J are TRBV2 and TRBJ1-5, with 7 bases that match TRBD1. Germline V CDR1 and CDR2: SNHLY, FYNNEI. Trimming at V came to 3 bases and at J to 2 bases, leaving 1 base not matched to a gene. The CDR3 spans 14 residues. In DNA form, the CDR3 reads TGTGCCAGCAGTGACGACAGGGGCAATCAGCCCCAGCATTTT. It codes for CASSDDRGNQPQHF.